A single sample gave rise to the 18 T cell receptor beta chains below, sequenced in a study of early T cells in non-severe SARS-CoV-2 infection. MiXCR, applied by TCRdb to the 5' RACE reads, yields one record per CDR3 protein. The sample holds 75,000 to 100,000 distinct CDR3 sequences, 16% seen once. Sequencing was carried out using whole blood. The receptors come from an adult who was a healthcare worker with PCR-confirmed SARS-CoV-2 infection or an uninfected control (not recorded which).

The rearrangement links TRBV20-1 to TRBJ1-6; D ambiguous. From germline, CDR1 is DFQATT and CDR2 SNEGSKA (reference sequence). There are 16 residues in the CDR3. With 0 bases removed from V and 3 bases from J, the gap between germline ends came to 12 bases. The CDR3 spells CSARDRAEDYNSPLHF. The CDR3 nucleotides are TGCAGTGCTAGAGATAGGGCGGAAGACTATAATTCACCCCTCCACTTT.

This clonotype has a count of ten or more. The genes are TRBV28 and TRBJ2-7; D gene unclear. CDR3 size: 13 residues. Germline V gene sequence: CDR1 MDHEN, CDR2 SYDVKM. Between the trimmed V and J ends, which lost 5 bases and 0 bases, there was a span of 8 bases. CDR3 in amino acids: CASSPLFSYEQYF. The CDR3 bases are TGTGCCAGCAGTCCACTATTCTCCTACGAGCAGTACTTC.

This clonotype was counted a few times. V and J are TRBV6-2 or TRBV6-3 and TRBJ2-3; 8 bases line up with TRBD2. The CDR3 is made up of 17 amino acids. In germline, CDR1 is MNHEY, CDR2 SVGEGT. J lost 2 bases, V lost 2 bases, and 9 bases had no gene match. The CDR3 loop reads CASSYPSSGAHTDTQYF. As DNA, the CDR3 is TGTGCCAGCAGTTACCCCAGTAGCGGGGCCCACACAGATACGCAGTATTTT.

V is TRBV27 and J is TRBJ2-7; no firm D call. Trimming shortened V by 1 base and J by 1 base, and 8 bases separated the two germline ends. Germline CDR1 and CDR2: MNHEY and SMNVEV (reference sequence). The CDR3 is 14 amino acids. The CDR3 bases are TGTGCCAGCAGTTTATTTGGTAGATCCTACGAGCAGTACTTC. This encodes CASSLFGRSYEQYF.

This chain links TRBV27 with TRBJ2-7; 7 nucleotides align to TRBD1. Germline CDR1 and CDR2: MNHEY and SMNVEV (reference sequence). V lost 2 bases, J lost 5 bases, and 12 bases stayed unmatched. This CDR3 has 16 residues. The CDR3 region has the DNA TGTGCCAGCAGTTTAAGACAGGGAAACGTTCCCAACGAGCAGTACTTC. Translating gives CASSLRQGNVPNEQYF.

This clonotype was counted ten times or more. The chain recombines TRBV3-1 with TRBJ2-1; a weak D match, TRBD1 (6 bases). CDR1 is LGHDT and CDR2 is YNNKEL in the germline V gene (reference sequence). The CDR3 length is 15 residues. V shed 5 bases and J shed 13 bases, with 24 bases lying between them. In DNA form, the CDR3 reads TGTGCCAGCAGCTCCCGACAGGCCCTAGGCCATGGTCAGTTCTTC. Its translation is CASSSRQALGHGQFF.

V and J are TRBV30 and TRBJ1-5; TRBD1 is a possible D gene (6 bases). The V gene's germline CDR1 is GTSNPN and CDR2 SVGIG (reference sequence). This CDR3 spans 14 amino acids. With 4 bases removed from V and 0 bases from J, the gap between germline ends came to 10 bases. In DNA form, the CDR3 reads TGTGCCTGGACACAGGGCTATAGCAATCAGCCCCAGCATTTT. Residues: CAWTQGYSNQPQHF.

This clonotype occurred a few times. The rearrangement uses TRBV29-1 and TRBJ1-1; D possibly corresponds to TRBD1 (6 bases). With 4 bases removed from V and 1 base from J, the gap between germline ends came to 13 bases. This CDR3 comprises 14 residues. Looked up from germline, CDR1 is SQVTM and CDR2 is ANQGSEA. The CDR3 region has the DNA TGCAGCGTTGCAAACAGGGTAAGGAACACTGAAGCTTTCTTT. It codes for CSVANRVRNTEAFF. Full variable domain (remainder filled in from reference TRBV29-1 and TRBJ1-1): SAVISQKPSRDICQRGTSLTIQCQVDSQVTMMFWYRQQPGQSLTLIATANQGSEATYESGFVIDKFPISRPNLTFSTLTVSNMSPEDSSIYLCSVANRVRNTEAFFGQGTRLTVV.

The CDR3 bases are TGTGCCAGCAGCACATCTAGCGGCCAGCTCACCGGGGAGCTGTTTTTT. It is translated as CASSTSSGQLTGELFF. The chain employs TRBV2 and TRBJ2-2, with 7 bases identical to TRBD2. The CDR3 has 16 amino acids. V dropped 6 bases and J dropped 4; count of bases not matched to a gene: 11. Germline CDR1 reads SNHLY; CDR2 reads FYNNEI.

V and J are TRBV7-2 and TRBJ2-2; D is ambiguous. Germline CDR1 SGHTA, CDR2 FQGNSA. The length of the CDR3 is 13 residues. The germline V and J ends were trimmed by 4 bases and 6 bases, with 9 bases remaining between them. CDR3 residues: CASSYPNSGELFF. CDR3 nucleotide sequence: TGTGCCAGCAGCTATCCCAACTCCGGGGAGCTGTTTTTT.

This clonotype was counted between two and nine times. V and J are TRBV20-1 and TRBJ2-5; TRBD1 aligns across 9 bases. V trimming: 3 bases; J trimming: 2 bases; junction bases outside the gene matches: 10. The CDR3 spans 16 residues. Germline V lookup: CDR1 DFQATT, CDR2 SNEGSKA (reference sequence). The CDR3 coding sequence is TGCAGTGCTAGCTCCGGGACAGGGAAGAATCAAGAGACCCAGTACTTC. It specifies CSASSGTGKNQETQYF.

The chain joins TRBV5-1 to TRBJ2-2; 8 nucleotides agree with TRBD1. V was clipped by 5 bases and J by 9 bases; unmatched bases: 9. The CDR3 runs to 14 residues. Germline loops: CDR1 SGHRS, CDR2 YFSETQ. This CDR3 is CASSPDRADRELFF. In nucleotides, the CDR3 is TGCGCCAGCAGTCCGGACAGGGCAGATCGGGAGCTGTTTTTT.

CDR3 bases: TGTGCCAGCAGCCTCCACAAGCCCGGGAGCTCCTACAATGAGCAGTTCTTC. Residues: CASSLHKPGSSYNEQFF. The J gene is TRBJ2-1, the V gene TRBV6-2 or TRBV6-3; tentative D call: TRBD2 (6 bases). Trimming took off 6 bases at V and 0 bases at J, with 18 bases between the two ends. There are 17 residues in the CDR3. Per the germline V gene, CDR1 is MNHEY and CDR2 is SVGEGT.

This rearrangement joins TRBV20-1 to TRBJ1-1; D gene unclear. Germline assignment: CDR1 DFQATT and CDR2 SNEGSKA (reference sequence). V was trimmed by 7 bases and J by 6 bases, leaving 12 bases between them. This CDR3 region has 11 residues. The CDR3 here is CSVFIPPEAFF. For the CDR3, the DNA is TGCAGTGTCTTCATCCCCCCTGAAGCTTTCTTT.

This clonotype has a handful of counts. The rearrangement links TRBV2 to TRBJ1-3; no definite D call. V lost 2 bases, J lost 0 bases, and 2 bases lay in between. This CDR3 is 13 amino acids long. CDR1 SNHLY and CDR2 FYNNEI come from the germline V gene. The DNA for the CDR3 is TGTGCCAGCAGTGAAAACTCTGGAAACACCATATATTTT. Amino acid sequence: CASSENSGNTIYF.

This clonotype was observed a handful of times. This sequence joins TRBV3-1 and TRBJ1-4; TRBD1 aligns across 7 bases. The germline gives CDR1 LGHDT, CDR2 YNNKEL (reference sequence). CDR3 length: 14 residues. J gave up 7 bases and V 4 bases, and 6 bases lay outside the gene matches. The CDR3 sequence is CASSLTGRSEKLFF. CDR3 DNA: TGTGCCAGCAGCCTGACAGGGAGGAGTGAAAAACTGTTTTTT. Combining the CDR3 with reference TRBV3-1 and TRBJ1-4 gives the whole variable domain DTAVSQTPKYLVTQMGNDKSIKCEQNLGHDTMYWYKQDSKKFLKIMFSYNNKELIINETVPNRFSPKSPDKAHLNLHINSLELGDSAVYFCASSLTGRSEKLFFGSGTQLSVL.

On this clonotype itself: This may be a read error, as it is one base from a much larger clone. The V gene is TRBV14, the J gene TRBJ2-5; TRBD2 might be the D (5 bases). Trimming stripped 6 bases from V and 4 bases from J, with 18 bases between. The CDR3 is made up of 15 amino acids. Germline-derived CDR1 and CDR2 are SGHDN and FVKESK. CDR3 in DNA: TGTGCCAGCAGTTTGGTAGTGGGAGTACTAGAGACCCAGTACTTC. This gives the protein CASSLVVGVLETQYF.

The chain recombines TRBV10-2 with TRBJ2-1; D not certain. This CDR3 is 11 amino acids long. The ends were cut back, 2 bases at V and 8 bases at J, with 4 bases in the middle. CDR1 and CDR2 (germline): WSHSY, SAAADI. In DNA, the CDR3 is TGCGCCAGCAGTGAGAGTGATGAGCAGTTCTTC. This gives the protein CASSESDEQFF.